The rows below give T cell receptor beta chains drawn from one sample of a study of PD-L1 blockade in urothelial cancer. Sequenced by immunoSEQ multiplex PCR; TCRdb stores in-frame clones only, minus some. The sample carries more than 40,000 clones, around 88% recorded once. The sample here was PBMCs, taken around atezolizumab (anti-PD-L1) treatment. These receptors all stem from a man in his sixties with urothelial cancer. Both conserved end residues are part of each CDR3. The D gene is left open where the match is weak. Clone size is not always given. Where it is, it says once, few, many or a class for expanded clones.

j_gene | d_gene | v_gene | abundance | CDR3aa | CDR3nt
TRBJ2-4 | TRBD1 | TRBV2 | once | CASSEGTGRAKNIQYF | TGTGCCAGCAGTGAAGGGACAGGTCGGGCCAAAAACATTCAGTACTTC
TRBJ2-5 | TRBD2 | TRBV2 | NA | CASTLLAGVGKTQYF | TGTGCCAGCACCTTACTAGCGGGGGTTGGGAAGACCCAGTACTTC
TRBJ1-2 | NA | TRBV11-2 | few | CASSLSLRGANYGYTF | TGTGCCAGCAGCTTATCGCTCAGGGGCGCTAACTATGGCTACACCTTC
TRBJ1-1 | NA | TRBV25-1 | NA | CASSTGQNTEAFF | TGTGCCAGCAGCACAGGGCAGAACACTGAAGCTTTCTTT
TRBJ2-1 | TRBD2 | TRBV7-2 | NA | CASSLRSTSGTYNEQFF | TGTGCCAGCAGCCTCCGGTCGACCAGCGGGACCTACAATGAGCAGTTCTTC
TRBJ2-2 | TRBD1 | TRBV11-1 | NA | CASSLRDSRTGELFF | TGTGCCAGCAGCTTAAGGGACAGCCGTACCGGGGAGCTGTTTTTT
TRBJ2-2 | TRBD2 | TRBV27 | NA | CASSLVGTSGTPRVTGELFF | TGTGCCAGCAGTTTAGTGGGGACTAGCGGGACCCCGCGGGTCACCGGGGAGCTGTTTTTT
TRBJ2-7 | NA | TRBV6-5 | NA | CASSYFGDSSYEQYF | TGTGCCAGCAGTTACTTTGGAGACAGCTCCTACGAGCAGTACTTC
TRBJ1-5 | TRBD1 | TRBV4-1 | NA | CASSQDNSAGGSNQPQHF | TGCGCCAGCAGCCAAGATAACTCGGCAGGGGGTTCGAATCAGCCCCAGCATTTT
TRBJ1-1 | TRBD1 | TRBV6-5 | NA | CASSRGTGVSTEAFF | TGTGCCAGCAGTAGGGGGACAGGGGTTAGCACTGAAGCTTTCTTT
TRBJ2-7 | TRBD2 | TRBV5-1 | NA | CASSWRASGITSYEQYF | TGCGCCAGCAGCTGGAGGGCTAGCGGGATTACCTCCTACGAGCAGTACTTC
TRBJ2-5 | TRBD2 | TRBV5-1 | NA | CASRPGTSGSQETQYF | TGCGCCAGCAGACCTGGGACTAGCGGGAGCCAAGAGACCCAGTACTTC
TRBJ1-2 | TRBD1 | TRBV27 | few | CASSPGQGRGYTF | TGTGCCAGCAGTCCAGGACAGGGGAGAGGCTACACCTTC
TRBJ2-2 | TRBD1 | TRBV19 | NA | CASSNDRGPRAGELFF | TGTGCCAGTAGTAACGACAGGGGGCCGAGGGCCGGGGAGCTGTTTTTT
TRBJ1-4 | NA | TRBV5-1 | NA | CASSFGFGQHLEKLFF | TGCGCCAGCAGCTTCGGATTCGGACAGCATCTTGAAAAACTGTTTTTT
TRBJ2-3 | NA | TRBV11-3 | NA | CASSPRRRLEGTDTQYF | TGTGCCAGCAGCCCGCGCCGGAGGCTAGAGGGCACAGATACGCAGTATTTT
TRBJ2-5 | NA | TRBV7-8 | NA | CASSLARGGETQYF | TGTGCCAGCAGCTTAGCAAGGGGGGGAGAGACCCAGTACTTC
TRBJ2-2 | NA | TRBV25-1 | NA | CASSDHYDRMNTGELFF | TGTGCCAGCAGTGACCATTACGACAGGATGAACACCGGGGAGCTGTTTTTT
TRBJ2-7 | NA | TRBV28 | NA | CAIGGVSNEQYF | TGTGCCATAGGAGGGGTTTCGAACGAGCAGTACTTC
TRBJ2-1 | TRBD2 | TRBV10-3 | NA | CAISYSGLAGVYNEQFF | TGTGCCATCAGTTACTCGGGACTAGCGGGGGTCTACAATGAGCAGTTCTTC
TRBJ2-5 | TRBD1 | TRBV4-1 | NA | CASSARQGEQETQYF | TGCGCCAGCAGCGCCCGACAGGGGGAACAAGAGACCCAGTACTTC
TRBJ1-3 | NA | TRBV5-8 | NA | CASSLVMVSSGSGNTIYF | TGTGCCAGCAGCTTGGTCATGGTCAGCTCAGGCTCTGGAAACACCATATATTTT
TRBJ1-1 | NA | TRBV5-4 | NA | CASSFRGRDTEAFF | TGTGCCAGCAGCTTTAGGGGGAGGGACACTGAAGCTTTCTTT
TRBJ2-5 | TRBD1 | TRBV13 | NA | CASSNIDREETQYF | TGTGCCAGCAGCAACATCGACAGGGAAGAGACCCAGTACTTC
TRBJ1-5 | NA | TRBV2 | NA | CASSSLSRQSNSNQPQHF | TGTGCCAGCAGTTCCCTATCTAGACAGTCGAATAGCAATCAGCCCCAGCATTTT
TRBJ1-1 | NA | TRBV27 | NA | CASGGGGTLLTEAFF | TGTGCCAGCGGGGGAGGGGGTACTCTCCTCACTGAAGCTTTCTTT
TRBJ2-1 | TRBD2 | TRBV6-6 | NA | CASSYGSGSSREQFF | TGTGCCAGCAGTTATGGTAGCGGGAGCTCAAGGGAGCAGTTCTTC
TRBJ2-3 | TRBD2 | TRBV4-3 | NA | CASSQEPGLAADTQYF | TGCGCCAGCAGCCAAGAACCGGGACTAGCAGCGGATACGCAGTATTTT
TRBJ1-2 | NA | TRBV27 | NA | CASSYIQGTGGYTF | TGTGCCAGCAGTTACATTCAGGGGACGGGTGGCTACACCTTC
TRBJ2-2 | NA | TRBV21-1 | NA | CASGICEEPSTGELFF | TGTGCCAGCGGAATTTGTGAGGAACCGAGCACCGGGGAGCTGTTTTTT
TRBJ2-3 | TRBD2 | TRBV5-1 | once | CASSLAGGWGDTQYF | TGCGCCAGCAGCTTAGCGGGAGGTTGGGGAGATACGCAGTATTTT
TRBJ2-7 | TRBD2 | TRBV28 | NA | CASGGGTQNHEQYF | TGTGCCAGCGGGGGGGGGACGCAGAACCACGAGCAGTACTTC
TRBJ1-2 | NA | TRBV6-1 | NA | CASSEAQLRGYTF | TGTGCCAGCAGTGAAGCGCAATTGAGGGGCTACACCTTC
TRBJ1-5 | TRBD1 | TRBV19 | NA | CARQRDRGRLDQPQHF | TGTGCCAGGCAGAGGGACAGGGGGCGATTGGATCAGCCCCAGCATTTT
TRBJ1-5 | NA | TRBV6-5 | NA | CASKGGRDQPQHF | TGTGCCAGCAAAGGGGGTAGAGATCAGCCCCAGCATTTT
TRBJ2-1 | NA | TRBV7-9 | NA | CASSLRGYNEQFF | TGTGCCAGCAGCTTACGAGGATATAATGAGCAGTTCTTC
TRBJ2-5 | TRBD1 | TRBV9 | NA | CASSPQGQGGETQYF | TGTGCCAGCAGCCCCCAAGGACAGGGTGGAGAGACCCAGTACTTC
TRBJ2-7 | NA | TRBV7-2 | NA | CASSRTLPRVHF | TGTGCCAGCAGCCGGACCCTTCCCAGGGTGCACTTC
TRBJ1-2 | NA | TRBV29-1 | NA | CSVGAGTLYGYTF | TGCAGCGTTGGGGCAGGAACCCTCTATGGCTACACCTTC
TRBJ1-5 | TRBD1 | TRBV7-8 | NA | CASSSWDRALGPQHF | TGTGCCAGCAGCTCCTGGGACAGGGCGTTGGGGCCCCAGCATTTT
TRBJ1-3 | NA | TRBV10-2 | NA | CASSETGDSGNTIYF | TGCGCCAGCAGTGAGACGGGGGACTCTGGAAACACCATATATTTT
TRBJ1-1 | NA | TRBV9 | NA | CASSVEPGGTEAFF | TGTGCCAGCAGCGTAGAGCCGGGGGGAACTGAAGCTTTCTTT
TRBJ1-1 | NA | TRBV7-2 | NA | CASSLKPPTGNTEAFF | TGTGCCAGCAGTTTAAAGCCACCGACAGGGAACACTGAAGCTTTCTTT
TRBJ1-4 | TRBD1 | TRBV27 | few | CASSSGTEGEKLFF | TGTGCCAGCTCCTCCGGGACAGAGGGTGAAAAACTGTTTTTT
TRBJ2-1 | TRBD2 | TRBV18 | NA | CASSKAGEGNEQFF | TGTGCCAGCTCAAAAGCGGGAGAGGGAAATGAGCAGTTCTTC
TRBJ2-2 | NA | TRBV7-2 | NA | CASSLRQVNTGELFF | TGTGCCAGCAGCTTGAGACAGGTGAACACCGGGGAGCTGTTTTTT
TRBJ2-2 | TRBD2 | TRBV6-1 | NA | CASSATSGRPNTGELFF | TGTGCCAGCAGTGCAACTAGCGGGAGGCCGAACACCGGGGAGCTGTTTTTT
TRBJ2-3 | NA | TRBV7-3 | few | CASSSTGVSTDTQYF | TGTGCCAGCAGCTCGACGGGGGTTAGCACAGATACGCAGTATTTT
TRBJ1-4 | NA | TRBV4-1 | NA | CASSQTVIALYEKLFF | TGCGCCAGCAGCCAAACTGTGATAGCGCTGTATGAAAAACTGTTTTTT
TRBJ2-1 | NA | TRBV4-3 | NA | CASSQEGAVTNEQFF | TGCGCCAGCAGCCAAGAAGGGGCGGTTACCAATGAGCAGTTCTTC
TRBJ2-1 | TRBD2 | TRBV7-2 | once | CASSSWTSGGNEQFF | TGTGCCAGCAGCTCGTGGACTAGCGGAGGGAATGAGCAGTTCTTC
TRBJ1-4 | NA | TRBV15 | NA | CATSRDQGSNEKLFF | TGTGCCACCAGCAGAGATCAGGGCTCTAATGAAAAACTGTTTTTT
TRBJ1-1 | TRBD1 | TRBV10-3 | NA | CAISQDRGPFEAFF | TGTGCCATCAGCCAGGACAGGGGGCCGTTTGAAGCTTTCTTT
TRBJ1-1 | NA | TRBV4-1 | NA | CASSPRPTGVNTEAFF | TGCGCCAGCAGCCCTCGACCTACAGGAGTGAACACTGAAGCTTTCTTT
TRBJ1-2 | NA | TRBV7-9 | NA | CASSLAGAGYGYTF | TGTGCCAGCAGCTTAGCTGGGGCCGGCTATGGCTACACCTTC